These T cell receptor beta chains were read from a single sample in a study of blood T cell repertoires in COVID-19. Some clones are missing from TCRdb's copy, which holds only in-frame ones; the method was immunoSEQ multiplex PCR. Of some 140,000 clones listed, more than 70% are singletons. The source material was PBMCs or T cells enriched from blood (not recorded which). The origin of the receptors is a man aged 40-50 years with acute COVID-19. Both conserved end residues are part of each CDR3. The order of the fields is J gene, V gene, D gene, clone size, CDR3 DNA, CDR3 protein. A D gene is named only where the DNA matches it firmly. Clone size is shown for a subset of rows, as once, few, many or a class of expanded clone.

TRBJ2-5	TRBV19	NA	NA	TGTGCCAGTAGCATGGGCCTTGAAGAGACCCAGTACTTC	CASSMGLEETQYF
TRBJ2-5	TRBV18	NA	NA	TGTGCCAGCTCACCCCGCGACCAAGAGACCCAGTACTTC	CASSPRDQETQYF
TRBJ1-5	TRBV6-2/TRBV6-3	TRBD1	NA	TGTGCCAGCAGCCGGGGACAGGGATACGATGCTAGCAATCAGCCCCAGCATTTT	CASSRGQGYDASNQPQHF
TRBJ2-7	TRBV5-1	TRBD2	NA	TGCGCCAGCAGCTTGGTGACTAGCGGGAGTAATGAGCAGTACTTC	CASSLVTSGSNEQYF
TRBJ1-2	TRBV7-9	NA	NA	TGTGCCAGCAGCTTAGGTACAGGGAATGGCTACACCTTC	CASSLGTGNGYTF
TRBJ2-1	TRBV28	TRBD2	NA	TGTGCCAGCAGTTTATACGGTCTAGCGGGAGGGCCGGGTGAGCAGTTCTTC	CASSLYGLAGGPGEQFF
TRBJ1-4	TRBV5-5	TRBD1	NA	TGTGCCAGCAGCTTGGCTGGGACAGGGCGGGCGAAACTGTTTTTT	CASSLAGTGRAKLFF
TRBJ1-6	TRBV30	TRBD1	NA	TGTGCCTGGAGGGGACAGTACAATTCACCCCTCCACTTT	CAWRGQYNSPLHF
TRBJ2-7	TRBV7-8	TRBD1	few	TGTGCCAGCAGCTTAGCGGTTCCGGGGACAGGGAAACACGAGCAGTACTTC	CASSLAVPGTGKHEQYF
TRBJ2-5	TRBV7-9	NA	once	TGTGCCAGCAGCTTAGCGGGAGAAGGGGAGACCCAGTACTTC	CASSLAGEGETQYF
TRBJ2-1	TRBV19	TRBD2	NA	TGTGCCAGTAGTATAGGGACTAGCGGGAGTAAGAATGAGCAGTTCTTC	CASSIGTSGSKNEQFF
TRBJ1-4	TRBV5-4	TRBD1	NA	TGTGCCAGCAGCTTAGCCGGACAGGGGGCAAGTGAAAAACTGTTTTTT	CASSLAGQGASEKLFF
TRBJ2-1	TRBV7-2	NA	NA	TGTGCCAGCAGCCCCGAAGAACGGGAAATCCCCAGTGAGCAGTTCTTC	CASSPEEREIPSEQFF
TRBJ2-5	TRBV15	TRBD2	NA	TGTGCCACCAGCATACCCCGGGGGGGGCCGTTAGAGACCCAGTACTTC	CATSIPRGGPLETQYF
TRBJ2-1	TRBV7-9	NA	NA	TGTGCCAGCAGCCAGACACGCGACAATGAGCAGTTCTTC	CASSQTRDNEQFF
TRBJ1-2	TRBV11-2	NA	NA	TGTGCCAGCAGCTTATTCGGGTACTATGGCTACACCTTC	CASSLFGYYGYTF
TRBJ2-3	TRBV5-4	NA	NA	TGTGCCAGCAGCCGGGCAGGGGCCCCTAGGGATACGCAGTATTTT	CASSRAGAPRDTQYF
TRBJ2-3	TRBV9	NA	NA	TGTGCCAGCAGCGCCTTAAGCGGTTCAGGAGATACGCAGTATTTT	CASSALSGSGDTQYF
TRBJ1-5	TRBV5-6	TRBD1	NA	TGTGCCAGCAGCCTAAGGGACAGGCATCAGCCCCAGCATTTT	CASSLRDRHQPQHF
TRBJ1-3	TRBV10-3	TRBD1	few	TGTGCCATCTCACAGGGGGCGCCGGGAAACACCATATATTTT	CAISQGAPGNTIYF
TRBJ2-7	TRBV25-1	NA	NA	TGTGCCAGCAGTGCGCACAGGGACCTCTCCTACGAGCAGTACTTC	CASSAHRDLSYEQYF
TRBJ2-2	TRBV10-3	TRBD2	NA	TGTGCCATCAGTGCTCGACTAGCGGGGGCAACCGGGGAGCTGTTTTTT	CAISARLAGATGELFF
TRBJ2-1	TRBV24-1	NA	NA	TGTGCCACCAGTGTGGGGGGCGGGGGAGACTACAATGAGCAGTTCTTC	CATSVGGGGDYNEQFF
TRBJ1-2	TRBV7-2	NA	NA	TGTGCCAGCAGCGCCGCGGGGGGACACTATGGCTACACCTTC	CASSAAGGHYGYTF
TRBJ1-1	TRBV9	TRBD1	few	TGTGCCAGCAGCGTCACAGGGGTAGACACTGAAGCTTTCTTT	CASSVTGVDTEAFF
TRBJ1-2	TRBV20-1	TRBD1	NA	TGCAGTGCTAGTGAAACCGGACAGGGCTCTGGCTACACCTTC	CSASETGQGSGYTF
TRBJ2-1	TRBV11-2	NA	NA	TGTGCCAGCAGCTTAGACAGCGGCTGGGAGCAGTTCTTC	CASSLDSGWEQFF
TRBJ1-3	TRBV16	NA	NA	TGTGCCAGCAGCCCTAGGCGGGGGGCACCTGGAAACACCATATATTTT	CASSPRRGAPGNTIYF
TRBJ1-2	TRBV18	TRBD1	NA	TGTGCCAGCTCACCGGGACAGCTTTATAACTATGGCTACACCTTC	CASSPGQLYNYGYTF
TRBJ2-7	TRBV11-2	NA	NA	TGTGCCAGCAGCTTAGAAGGGGGCGAGCAGTACTTC	CASSLEGGEQYF
TRBJ2-1	TRBV28	TRBD1	once	TGTGCCAGCAACGCCGGGACAGGGGGTACGTACAATGAGCAGTTCTTC	CASNAGTGGTYNEQFF
TRBJ1-3	TRBV5-1	NA	NA	TGCGCCAGCAGCCTCTACCCGGACACAAGAAGGTCAGGAAACACCATATATTTT	CASSLYPDTRRSGNTIYF
TRBJ2-1	TRBV7-9	TRBD1	NA	TGTGCCAGCAGCTTAAGGGACAGGGGGAACAATGAGCAGTTCTTC	CASSLRDRGNNEQFF
TRBJ1-5	TRBV19	NA	NA	TGTGCCAGTAGTACCCGGGACACCAATCAGCCCCAGCATTTT	CASSTRDTNQPQHF
TRBJ2-5	TRBV7-2	TRBD1	NA	TGTGCCAGCAGACTAACTCTAGGGACAGGGGTCCAAGAGACCCAGTACTTC	CASRLTLGTGVQETQYF
TRBJ1-2	TRBV28	TRBD1	NA	TGTGCCAGCAGGAGACAGGGGGAGAGGGGCGGCTACACCTTC	CASRRQGERGGYTF
TRBJ1-2	TRBV5-6	TRBD1	NA	TGTGCCAGCAGCCTTCGGACAGGGGAAGGCTACACCTTC	CASSLRTGEGYTF
TRBJ1-4	TRBV28	TRBD1	NA	TGTGCCAGCAGCAAACCACAGGGGGCGAGCGAAAAACTGTTTTTT	CASSKPQGASEKLFF
TRBJ2-5	TRBV12-3/TRBV12-4	NA	few	TGTGCCAGCAGTTCAGTCAGAGAGACCCAGTACTTC	CASSSVRETQYF
TRBJ2-1	TRBV7-8	NA	NA	TGTGCCAGCAGCCCCCAAGACGGGTACAATGAGCAGTTCTTC	CASSPQDGYNEQFF
TRBJ1-2	TRBV7-2	NA	NA	TGTGCCAGCAGCAGTATGGGGCCAGCTATTCTCACCTTC	CASSSMGPAILTF